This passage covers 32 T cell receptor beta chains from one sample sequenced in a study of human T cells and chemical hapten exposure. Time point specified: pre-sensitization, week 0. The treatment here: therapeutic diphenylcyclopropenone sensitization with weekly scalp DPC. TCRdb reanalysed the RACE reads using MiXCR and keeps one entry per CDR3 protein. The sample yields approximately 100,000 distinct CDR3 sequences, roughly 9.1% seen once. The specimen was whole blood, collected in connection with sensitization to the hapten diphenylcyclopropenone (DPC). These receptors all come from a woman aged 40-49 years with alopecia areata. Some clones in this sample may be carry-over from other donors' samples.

In DNA, the CDR3 is TGCGCCAGCAGCCAAGATCCTATAATGGGCAATCAGCCCCAGCATTTT. This sequence encodes CASSQDPIMGNQPQHF. This rearrangement joins TRBV4-1 to TRBJ1-5; D ambiguous. The CDR3 loop spans 16 amino acids. The V gene lost 0 bases and the J gene lost 2 bases, with 11 bases spanning the gap. Germline CDR1 is MGHRA and CDR2 is YSYEKL.

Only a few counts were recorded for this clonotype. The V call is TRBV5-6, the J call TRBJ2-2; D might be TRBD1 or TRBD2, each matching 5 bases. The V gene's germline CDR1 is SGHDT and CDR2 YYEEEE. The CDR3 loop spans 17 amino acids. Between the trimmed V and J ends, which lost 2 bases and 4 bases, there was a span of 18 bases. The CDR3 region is CASSFRPGASGTGELFF. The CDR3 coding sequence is TGTGCCAGCAGCTTCCGCCCCGGGGCGTCTGGCACCGGGGAGCTGTTTTTT.

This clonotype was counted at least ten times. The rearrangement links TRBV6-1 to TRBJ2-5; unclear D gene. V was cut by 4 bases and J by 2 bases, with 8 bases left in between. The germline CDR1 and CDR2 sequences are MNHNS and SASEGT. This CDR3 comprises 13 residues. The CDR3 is CASSGPLQETQYF. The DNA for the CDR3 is TGTGCCAGCAGTGGCCCGTTACAAGAGACCCAGTACTTC.

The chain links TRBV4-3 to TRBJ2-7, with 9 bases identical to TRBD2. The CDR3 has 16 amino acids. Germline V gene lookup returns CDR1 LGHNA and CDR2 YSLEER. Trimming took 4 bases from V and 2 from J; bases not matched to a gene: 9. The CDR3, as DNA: TGCGCCAGCAGCCGCGATATAGCGGGGGACACCTACGAGCAGTACTTC. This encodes CASSRDIAGDTYEQYF.

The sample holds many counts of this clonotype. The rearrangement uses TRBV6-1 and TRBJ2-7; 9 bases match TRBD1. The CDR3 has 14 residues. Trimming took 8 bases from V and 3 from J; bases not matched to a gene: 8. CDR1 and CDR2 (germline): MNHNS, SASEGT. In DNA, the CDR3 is TGTGCCAGCGGTTCTACAGGGGGCCTCTACGAGCAGTACTTC. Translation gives CASGSTGGLYEQYF.

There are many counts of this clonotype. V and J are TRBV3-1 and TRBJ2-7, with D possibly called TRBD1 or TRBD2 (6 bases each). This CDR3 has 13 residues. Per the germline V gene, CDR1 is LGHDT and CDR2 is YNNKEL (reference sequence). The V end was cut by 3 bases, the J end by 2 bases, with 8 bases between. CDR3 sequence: CASSHGGPYEQYF. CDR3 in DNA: TGTGCCAGCAGCCACGGGGGCCCCTACGAGCAGTACTTC.

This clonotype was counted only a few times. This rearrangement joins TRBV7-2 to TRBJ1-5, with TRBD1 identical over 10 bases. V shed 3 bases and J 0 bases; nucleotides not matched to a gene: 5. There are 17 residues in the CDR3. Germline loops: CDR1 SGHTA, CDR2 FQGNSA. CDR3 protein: CASSFSGTGDSNQPQHF. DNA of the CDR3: TGTGCCAGCAGCTTCTCCGGGACAGGGGATAGCAATCAGCCCCAGCATTTT.

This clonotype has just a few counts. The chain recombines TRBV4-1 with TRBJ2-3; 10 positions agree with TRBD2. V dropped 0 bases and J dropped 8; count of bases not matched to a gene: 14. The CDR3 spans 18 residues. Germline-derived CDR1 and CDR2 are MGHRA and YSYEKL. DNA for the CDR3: TGCGCCAGCAGCCAAGAGAAGGCTAGCGGGGGCCTCCGGGGTACGCAGTATTTT. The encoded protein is CASSQEKASGGLRGTQYF.

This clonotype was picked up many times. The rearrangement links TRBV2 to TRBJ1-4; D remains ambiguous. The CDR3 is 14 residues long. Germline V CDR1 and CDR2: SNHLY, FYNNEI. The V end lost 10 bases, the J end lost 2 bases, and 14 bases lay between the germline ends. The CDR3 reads CATRALATNEKLFF. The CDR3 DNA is TGTGCCACCCGGGCGCTGGCTACTAATGAAAAACTGTTTTTT.

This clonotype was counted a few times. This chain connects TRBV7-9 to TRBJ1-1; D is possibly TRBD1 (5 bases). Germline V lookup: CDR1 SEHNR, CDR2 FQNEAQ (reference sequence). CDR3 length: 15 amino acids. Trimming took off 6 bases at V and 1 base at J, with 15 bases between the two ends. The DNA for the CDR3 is TGTGCCAGCAGTGGGACGGCCGGAGGGAACACTGAAGCTTTCTTT. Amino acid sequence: CASSGTAGGNTEAFF.

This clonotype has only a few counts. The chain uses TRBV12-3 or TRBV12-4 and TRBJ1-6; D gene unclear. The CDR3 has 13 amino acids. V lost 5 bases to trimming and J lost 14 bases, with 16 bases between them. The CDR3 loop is CASSPLGPSSLHF. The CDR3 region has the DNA TGTGCCAGCAGTCCCCTGGGCCCTTCGTCCCTCCACTTT.

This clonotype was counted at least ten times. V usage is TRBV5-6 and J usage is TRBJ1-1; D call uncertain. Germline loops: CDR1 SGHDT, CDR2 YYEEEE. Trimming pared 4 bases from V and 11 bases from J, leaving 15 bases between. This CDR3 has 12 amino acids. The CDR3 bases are TGTGCCAGCAGCCACAGCCGCTACGGCGCTTTCTTT. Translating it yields CASSHSRYGAFF.

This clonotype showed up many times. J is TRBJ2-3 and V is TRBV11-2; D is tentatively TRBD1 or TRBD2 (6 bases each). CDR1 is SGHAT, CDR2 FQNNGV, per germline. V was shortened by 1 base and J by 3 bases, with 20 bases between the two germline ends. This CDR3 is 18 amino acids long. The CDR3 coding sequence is TGTGCCAGCAGCTTAGGTACGACAGGAGGGGCTCGAACAGATACGCAGTATTTT. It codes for CASSLGTTGGARTDTQYF.

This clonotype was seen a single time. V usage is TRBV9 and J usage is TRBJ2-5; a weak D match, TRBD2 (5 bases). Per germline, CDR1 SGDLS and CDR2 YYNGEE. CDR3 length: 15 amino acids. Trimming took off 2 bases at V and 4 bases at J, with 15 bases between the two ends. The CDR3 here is CASSVGGRTRETQYF. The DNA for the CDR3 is TGTGCCAGCAGCGTCGGCGGGCGGACGAGAGAGACCCAGTACTTC.

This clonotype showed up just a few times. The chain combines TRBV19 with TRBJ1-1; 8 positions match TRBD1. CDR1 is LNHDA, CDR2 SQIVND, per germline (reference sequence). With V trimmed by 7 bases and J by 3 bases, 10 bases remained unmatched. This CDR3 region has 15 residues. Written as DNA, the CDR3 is TGTGCCAGTATGACAGGGGACAAAGGGCACACTGAAGCTTTCTTT. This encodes CASMTGDKGHTEAFF.

The CDR3 region is CASNTGTGNPYNEQFF. DNA for the CDR3: TGCGCCAGCAATACAGGGACGGGGAACCCCTACAATGAGCAGTTCTTC. The chain links TRBV4-1 to TRBJ2-1; weak D call: TRBD1 (6 bases). The CDR3 spans 16 residues. Trimming removed 7 bases at V and 2 bases at J, with 18 bases between. Germline CDR1 MGHRA, CDR2 YSYEKL.

The CDR3 loop reads CSARRLAGESNEQFF. The CDR3, as DNA: TGCAGTGCTCGCCGACTAGCGGGGGAATCCAATGAGCAGTTCTTC. The genes are TRBV20-1 and TRBJ2-1; 12 positions agree with TRBD2. V was pared by 5 bases and J by 6 bases, with 8 bases of the junction left unmatched. This CDR3 has 15 amino acids. Germline V gene lookup returns CDR1 DFQATT and CDR2 SNEGSKA (reference sequence).

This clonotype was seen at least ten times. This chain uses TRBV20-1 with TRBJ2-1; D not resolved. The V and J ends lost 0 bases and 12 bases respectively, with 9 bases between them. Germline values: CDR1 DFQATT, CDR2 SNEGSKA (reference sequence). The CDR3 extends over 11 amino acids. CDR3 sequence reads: CSARESLGQFF. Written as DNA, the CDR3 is TGCAGTGCTAGAGAGTCCTTGGGGCAGTTCTTC.

CDR3 DNA sequence: TGTGCCAGCAGTGAATGGAGACGGGGGGGAAATGAGCAGTTCTTC. This translates into CASSEWRRGGNEQFF. The V gene is TRBV25-1, the J gene TRBJ2-1; 8 nucleotides line up with TRBD2. The V gene's germline CDR1 is MGHDK and CDR2 SYGVNS. This CDR3 is built from 15 residues. The V segment lost 1 base and the J segment 7 bases; nucleotides outside the gene matches: 6.

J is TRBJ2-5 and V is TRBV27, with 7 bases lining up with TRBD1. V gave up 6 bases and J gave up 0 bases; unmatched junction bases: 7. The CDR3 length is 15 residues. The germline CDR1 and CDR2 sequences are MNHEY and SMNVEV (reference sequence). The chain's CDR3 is CASRQGQRYQETQYF. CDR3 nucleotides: TGTGCCAGCAGACAGGGACAGAGATACCAAGAGACCCAGTACTTC.

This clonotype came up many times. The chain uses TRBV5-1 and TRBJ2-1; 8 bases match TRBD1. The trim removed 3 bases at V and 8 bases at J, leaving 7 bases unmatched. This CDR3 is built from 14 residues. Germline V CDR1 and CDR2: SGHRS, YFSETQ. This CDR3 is CASSSGTGRYEQFF. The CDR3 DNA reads TGCGCCAGCAGCTCTGGGACAGGAAGGTATGAGCAGTTCTTC.

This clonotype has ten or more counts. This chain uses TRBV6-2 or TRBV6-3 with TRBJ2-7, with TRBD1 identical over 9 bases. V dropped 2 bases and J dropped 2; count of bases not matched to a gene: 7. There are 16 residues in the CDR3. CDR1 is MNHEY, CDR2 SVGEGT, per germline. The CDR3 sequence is CASSYAPGQGTYEQYF. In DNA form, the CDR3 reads TGTGCCAGCAGTTACGCCCCCGGACAGGGGACCTACGAGCAGTACTTC.

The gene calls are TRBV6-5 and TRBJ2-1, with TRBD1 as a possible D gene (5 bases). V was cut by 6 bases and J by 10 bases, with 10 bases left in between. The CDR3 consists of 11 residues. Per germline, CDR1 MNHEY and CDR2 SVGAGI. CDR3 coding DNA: TGTGCCAGCAGCTCAGCAGGGGAGCAGTTCTTC. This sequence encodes CASSSAGEQFF.

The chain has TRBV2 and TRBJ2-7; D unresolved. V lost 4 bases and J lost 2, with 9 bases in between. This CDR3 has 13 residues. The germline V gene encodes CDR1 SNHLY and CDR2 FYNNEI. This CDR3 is CASSGQRPYEQYF. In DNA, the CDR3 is TGTGCCAGCAGTGGGCAGCGACCCTACGAGCAGTACTTC.

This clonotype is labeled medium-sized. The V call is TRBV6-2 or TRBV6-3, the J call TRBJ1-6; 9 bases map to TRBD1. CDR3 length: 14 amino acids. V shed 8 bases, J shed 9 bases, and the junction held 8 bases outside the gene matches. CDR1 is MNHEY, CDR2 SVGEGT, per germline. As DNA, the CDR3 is TGTGCCAGCGGTCGGACAGGGGAATCTTCACCCCTCCACTTT. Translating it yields CASGRTGESSPLHF.

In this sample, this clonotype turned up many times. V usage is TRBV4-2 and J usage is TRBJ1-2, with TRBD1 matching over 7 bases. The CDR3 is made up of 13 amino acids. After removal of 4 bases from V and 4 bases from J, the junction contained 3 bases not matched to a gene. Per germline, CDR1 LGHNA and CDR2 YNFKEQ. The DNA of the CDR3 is TGTGCCAGCAGCCGAGACAGGGCCTATGGCTACACCTTC. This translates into CASSRDRAYGYTF.

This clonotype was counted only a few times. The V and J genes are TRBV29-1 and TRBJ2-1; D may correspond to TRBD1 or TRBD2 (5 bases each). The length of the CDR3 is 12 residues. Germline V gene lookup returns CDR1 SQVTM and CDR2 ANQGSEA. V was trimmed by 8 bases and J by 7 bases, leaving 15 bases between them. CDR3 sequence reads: CSLPWGMNEQFF. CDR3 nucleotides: TGCAGCCTCCCGTGGGGGATGAATGAGCAGTTCTTC.

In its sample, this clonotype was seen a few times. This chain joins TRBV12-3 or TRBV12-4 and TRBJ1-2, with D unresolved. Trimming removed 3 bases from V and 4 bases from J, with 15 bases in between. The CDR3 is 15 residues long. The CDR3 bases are TGTGCCAGCAGTTTTAGAATCTTAACCTCCTATGGCTACACCTTC. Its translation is CASSFRILTSYGYTF.

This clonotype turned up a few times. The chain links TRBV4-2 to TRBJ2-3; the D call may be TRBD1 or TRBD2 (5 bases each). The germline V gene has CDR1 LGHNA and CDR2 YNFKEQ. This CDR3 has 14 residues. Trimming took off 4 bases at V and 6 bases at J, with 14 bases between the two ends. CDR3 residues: CASSRLMGEDTQYF. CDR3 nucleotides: TGTGCCAGCAGCCGACTAATGGGGGAGGATACGCAGTATTTT.

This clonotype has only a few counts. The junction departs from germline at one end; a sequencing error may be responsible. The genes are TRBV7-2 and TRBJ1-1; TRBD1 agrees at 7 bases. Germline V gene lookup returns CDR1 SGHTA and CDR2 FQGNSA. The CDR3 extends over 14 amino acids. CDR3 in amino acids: CASSSDHRGTEVFF. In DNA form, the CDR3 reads TGTGCCAGCAGCTCCGATCACAGGGGCACTGAAGTTTTCTTT.

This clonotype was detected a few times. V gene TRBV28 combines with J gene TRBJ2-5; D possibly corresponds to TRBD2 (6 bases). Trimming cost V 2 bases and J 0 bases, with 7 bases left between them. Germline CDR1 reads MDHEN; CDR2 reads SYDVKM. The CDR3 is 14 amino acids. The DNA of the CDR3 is TGTGCCAGCAGTTTAGGGAGGTACCAAGAGACCCAGTACTTC. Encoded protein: CASSLGRYQETQYF.

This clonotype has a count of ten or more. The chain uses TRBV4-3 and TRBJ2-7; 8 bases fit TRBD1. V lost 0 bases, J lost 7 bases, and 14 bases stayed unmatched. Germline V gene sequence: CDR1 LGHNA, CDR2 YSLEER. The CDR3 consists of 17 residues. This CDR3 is CASSQDWVTDRVREQYF. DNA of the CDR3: TGCGCCAGCAGCCAAGATTGGGTAACGGACAGGGTTAGGGAGCAGTACTTC.